This T cell receptor beta chain originates from a study of cytomegalovirus exposure and HLA in healthy donors. As for this clone: The antigen is undetermined.

Assay: immunoSEQ multiplex PCR; the TCRdb copy retains only in-frame clones and omits some. The sample yields roughly 50,000 clones, 93% seen once. Study-level findings and limits: Reported performance of the classifier showed diagnosis of cytomegalovirus status with high specificity and sensitivity.

The origin of this receptor is a woman under 30 in good health and CMV-seropositive. The sequenced sample consisted of PBMCs.

The CDR3 region is CASDIEGNQPQHF. The DNA of the CDR3 is TGTGCCAGTGATATCGAGGGCAATCAGCCCCAGCATTTT. The genes are TRBV19 and TRBJ1-5; D not resolved. Germline-derived CDR1 and CDR2 are LNHDA and SQIVND (reference sequence). The V and J ends lost 8 bases and 2 bases respectively, with 10 bases between them. The CDR3 length is 13 residues.